Included here is one T cell receptor beta chain sequence, with context. Assay used: immunoSEQ multiplex PCR; TCRdb lists only in-frame clones, some missing. This table holds tens of thousands of clones, approximately 79% found once. The data stem from a study of blood T cell repertoires in COVID-19. CDR1 is LNHDA and CDR2 is SQIVND in the germline V gene (reference sequence). The CDR3 consists of 14 residues. The V segment lost 4 bases and the J segment 3 bases; nucleotides outside the gene matches: 3. This clonotype originated in a woman over 75 with active or convalescent COVID-19. This chain uses TRBV19 with TRBJ1-1; 9 nucleotides line up with TRBD1. The sequencing sample was made of peripheral blood. CDR3 protein: CASSTTGGYTEAFF. The CDR3 coding sequence is TGTGCCAGTAGTACTACAGGGGGCTACACTGAAGCTTTCTTT.